The 23 T cell receptor beta chains below were found in one sample sequenced in a study of cytomegalovirus exposure and HLA in healthy donors. The PCR employed 60 Vbeta primers together with 13 Jbeta primers. Method: immunoSEQ multiplex PCR; TCRdb's copy keeps in-frame clones and lacks some. There are roughly 120,000 clones in the sample, with around 4% held by the top ten. The specimen was PBMCs. The receptors were sampled from a man younger than 35 in good health and CMV-seronegative.

The chain joins TRBV7-6 to TRBJ2-1; 7 bases map to TRBD1. V dropped 5 bases and J dropped 2; count of bases not matched to a gene: 12. CDR3 length equals 17 residues. The germline V gene encodes CDR1 SGHVS and CDR2 FNYEAQ. CDR3: CASSQLTGQQPYNEQFF. CDR3 DNA: TGTGCCAGCAGCCAACTGACAGGGCAGCAACCCTACAATGAGCAGTTCTTC.

This sequence joins TRBV7-9 and TRBJ2-1, with TRBD1 identical over 8 bases. Per germline, CDR1 SEHNR and CDR2 FQNEAQ (reference sequence). Unmatched junction bases numbered 9, after V lost 8 bases and J lost 6 bases. The CDR3 sequence is 14 residues long. The CDR3: CASQTDRALNEQFF. The CDR3 DNA sequence: TGTGCCAGCCAAACGGACAGGGCCCTCAATGAGCAGTTCTTC.

This chain links TRBV12-5 with TRBJ2-3; 11 bases are a match to TRBD2. Germline V lookup: CDR1 LGHNT, CDR2 FRNRAP. The CDR3 extends over 21 amino acids. J gave up 0 bases and V 0 bases, and 14 bases lay outside the gene matches. The CDR3, as DNA: TGTGCTAGTGGTTTGGTACTAGGACTAGCGGGTGCTTCAACTAGCACAGATACGCAGTATTTT. This encodes CASGLVLGLAGASTSTDTQYF.

The V gene is TRBV15, the J gene TRBJ1-2; tentatively, D is TRBD1 (6 bases). The germline V gene has CDR1 LNHNV and CDR2 YYDKDF (reference sequence). This CDR3 contains 16 residues. The V end was cut by 0 bases, the J end by 0 bases, with 11 bases between. The CDR3 protein is CATSRDLGGANYGYTF. In nucleotides, the CDR3 is TGTGCCACCAGCAGAGATCTAGGGGGAGCTAACTATGGCTACACCTTC. Using reference TRBV15 and TRBJ1-2 for the parts outside the CDR3, the full variable domain is DAMVIQNPRYQVTQFGKPVTLSCSQTLNHNVMYWYQQKSSQAPKLLFHYYDKDFNNEADTPDNFQSRRPNTSFCFLDIRSPGLGDTAMYLCATSRDLGGANYGYTFGSGTRLTVV.

The chain links TRBV27 to TRBJ1-1; 7 bases are a match to TRBD1. V lost 5 bases, J lost 0 bases, and 6 bases stayed unmatched. The CDR3 sequence is 15 residues long. In germline, CDR1 is MNHEY, CDR2 SMNVEV (reference sequence). Written as DNA, the CDR3 is TGTGCCAGCAGTCCATCGACAGGGCTGAACACTGAAGCTTTCTTT. Protein: CASSPSTGLNTEAFF.

The rearrangement joins TRBV6-1 to TRBJ1-3; no clear D. The length of the CDR3 is 12 residues. The germline gives CDR1 MNHNS, CDR2 SASEGT. Trimming left V 3 bases short and J 3 bases short, with 3 bases between. In DNA, the CDR3 is TGTGCCAGCAGTGACTATGGAAACACCATATATTTT. Translation: CASSDYGNTIYF.

The chain has TRBV7-9 and TRBJ2-5; the match to TRBD2 covers 12 bases. The CDR3 has 17 amino acids. CDR1 is SEHNR and CDR2 is FQNEAQ in the germline V gene (reference sequence). V lost 1 base to trimming and J lost 2 bases; unmatched junction nucleotides: 5. The CDR3 loop reads CASSLGGLAGIQETQYF. The CDR3 DNA follows: TGTGCCAGCAGCTTAGGAGGACTAGCGGGGATACAAGAGACCCAGTACTTC.

V and J are TRBV19 and TRBJ1-1; tentatively, D is TRBD1 (5 bases). The V and J ends lost 7 bases and 0 bases respectively, with 21 bases between them. CDR3 length: 17 amino acids. CDR1 and CDR2 from the germline V gene are LNHDA and SQIVND (reference sequence). The CDR3 here is CASTPGGKGGLNTEAFF. The CDR3 DNA sequence: TGTGCCAGTACCCCGGGGGGAAAGGGCGGGTTGAACACTGAAGCTTTCTTT.

The chain has TRBV6-1 and TRBJ1-1; D is uncertain. CDR3 size: 14 residues. Per the germline V gene, CDR1 is MNHNS and CDR2 is SASEGT. V gave up 3 bases and J gave up 6 bases, with 14 bases separating them. The CDR3 spells CASSDRVPMAEAFF. CDR3 in DNA: TGTGCCAGCAGTGACCGGGTACCGATGGCTGAAGCTTTCTTT.

V gene TRBV7-2 combines with J gene TRBJ1-2; TRBD1 matches at 7 bases. Germline CDR1 is SGHTA and CDR2 is FQGNSA. J gave up 1 base and V 4 bases, and 12 bases lay outside the gene matches. The CDR3 extends over 17 amino acids. The CDR3 spells CASSSEAGQVFNYGYTF. CDR3 in DNA: TGTGCCAGCAGCTCAGAGGCCGGACAGGTCTTTAACTATGGCTACACCTTC.

The chain links TRBV19 to TRBJ1-2, with D unresolved. Germline assignment: CDR1 LNHDA and CDR2 SQIVND (reference sequence). The length of the CDR3 is 17 residues. V lost 3 bases and J lost 0, with 17 bases in between. The CDR3 protein is CASSIIRTLSSNYGYTF. In DNA form, the CDR3 reads TGTGCCAGTAGTATTATTAGGACTCTCTCCTCTAACTATGGCTACACCTTC.

The rearrangement uses TRBV6-1 and TRBJ1-1, with a tentative D call TRBD1 (5 bases). V lost 3 bases, J lost 5 bases, and 16 bases lay in between. Germline CDR1 reads MNHNS; CDR2 reads SASEGT. The CDR3 totals 15 residues. For the CDR3, the DNA is TGTGCCAGCAGTGAGTCGGGGGGAAGTATTACTGAAGCTTTCTTT. It specifies CASSESGGSITEAFF.

The genes are TRBV7-9 and TRBJ1-1; D is perhaps TRBD1 (5 bases). The CDR3 is 17 amino acids. Germline loops: CDR1 SEHNR, CDR2 FQNEAQ (reference sequence). The V and J ends lost 1 base and 0 bases respectively, with 15 bases between them. The CDR3 coding sequence is TGTGCCAGCAGCTTAGACCTCCGACAGCCTTTGAACACTGAAGCTTTCTTT. Encoded protein: CASSLDLRQPLNTEAFF.

The genes are TRBV7-9 and TRBJ1-1; 8 bases map to TRBD1. The CDR3 contains 17 residues. Looked up from germline, CDR1 is SEHNR and CDR2 is FQNEAQ (reference sequence). J lost 5 bases, V lost 5 bases, and 16 bases had no gene match. This CDR3 is CASSPRTGYGRSTEAFF. The CDR3 region has the DNA TGTGCCAGCAGCCCTCGGACAGGGTATGGTAGGAGTACTGAAGCTTTCTTT.

The CDR3 bases are TGCGCCAGCAGCCCTACAGGGTACCTCACAGATACGCAGTATTTT. Amino acids: CASSPTGYLTDTQYF. The chain couples TRBV5-1 to TRBJ2-3; maybe TRBD1 (6 bases). There are 15 residues in the CDR3. V lost 4 bases to trimming and J lost 2 bases, with 14 bases between them. Germline-derived CDR1 and CDR2 are SGHRS and YFSETQ.

This chain joins TRBV25-1 and TRBJ2-3; 8 bases line up with TRBD2. CDR1 and CDR2 (germline): MGHDK, SYGVNS. The CDR3 sequence is 15 residues long. Losses at the gene ends were 1 base for V and 3 bases for J; bases not matched to a gene: 3. CDR3 region: CASSELGLETDTQYF. For the CDR3, the DNA is TGTGCCAGCAGTGAATTGGGACTAGAGACAGATACGCAGTATTTT.

The gene calls are TRBV6-1 and TRBJ2-4, with TRBD2 as a possible D gene (5 bases). Per the germline V gene, CDR1 is MNHNS and CDR2 is SASEGT. Trimming removed 0 bases from V and 3 bases from J, with 12 bases in between. This CDR3 comprises 16 residues. CDR3 region: CASSEALGLGKNIQYF. CDR3 in DNA: TGTGCCAGCAGTGAAGCGCTCGGACTTGGCAAAAACATTCAGTACTTC.

Remarks on this clone: Other DNA sequences in the sample encode the same CDR3. The chain links TRBV5-1 to TRBJ1-1; D perhaps matches TRBD1 (6 bases). The V gene lost 7 bases and the J gene lost 0 bases, with 10 bases spanning the gap. The CDR3 has 13 amino acids. CDR1 is SGHRS and CDR2 is YFSETQ in the germline V gene. The CDR3 nucleotides read TGCGCCAGCCGAACAGGGATGAACACTGAAGCTTTCTTT. Translated: CASRTGMNTEAFF.

The chain combines TRBV5-1 with TRBJ2-7; 14 positions agree with TRBD2. Germline V CDR1 and CDR2: SGHRS, YFSETQ. CDR3 length: 15 residues. After removal of 3 bases from V and 3 bases from J, the junction contained 2 bases not matched to a gene. CDR3 sequence: CASSSGLAGGYEQYF. The CDR3 coding sequence is TGCGCCAGCAGCTCCGGACTAGCGGGAGGCTACGAGCAGTACTTC.

V and J are TRBV9 and TRBJ2-1; 9 nucleotides agree with TRBD1. This CDR3 comprises 14 residues. Per the germline V gene, CDR1 is SGDLS and CDR2 is YYNGEE. The V and J ends lost 6 bases and 8 bases, in that order; junction bases with no gene match: 9. The CDR3 region has the DNA TGTGCCAGCAACCAACAGGGGGCAAACGATGAGCAGTTCTTC. Protein: CASNQQGANDEQFF.

The chain uses TRBV6-1 and TRBJ1-1; D gene unclear. Germline V CDR1 and CDR2: MNHNS, SASEGT. Between the trimmed V and J ends, which lost 5 bases and 1 base, there was a span of 11 bases. This CDR3 comprises 14 residues. CDR3 bases: TGTGCCAGCAGTAGGAACACAGAGAACACTGAAGCTTTCTTT. Translating gives CASSRNTENTEAFF.

The rearrangement joins TRBV6-6 to TRBJ1-5; D not resolved. This CDR3 has 14 residues. V was trimmed by 3 bases and J by 3 bases, leaving 9 bases between them. Germline values: CDR1 MNHNY, CDR2 SVGAGI (reference sequence). The CDR3 bases are TGTGCCAGCAGTTATATGCCAGACAATCAGCCCCAGCATTTT. Translation gives CASSYMPDNQPQHF.

Turning to this clone: The sample has other DNA sequences that encode this CDR3 too. V and J are TRBV5-6 and TRBJ1-3; D possibly corresponds to TRBD1 (5 bases). V lost 0 bases to trimming and J lost 1 base, with 11 bases between them. The CDR3 sequence is 16 residues long. The germline V gene has CDR1 SGHDT and CDR2 YYEEEE. CDR3 sequence (DNA): TGTGCCAGCAGCTTGGCTGGGGGAGGTTCTGGAAACACCATATATTTT. Translating it yields CASSLAGGGSGNTIYF.